These T cell receptor beta chains were read from a single sample in a study of blood T cell repertoires in COVID-19. Method: immunoSEQ multiplex PCR; TCRdb's copy keeps in-frame clones and lacks some. The sample lists 150,000 or so clones, roughly 80% occurring once. Sequencing used peripheral blood. The receptors originated from a woman in her forties or fifties with active or convalescent COVID-19. The CDR3 runs from the conserved cysteine through the conserved F or W. A D gene is named only where the DNA matches it firmly.

V	J	D	CDR3
TRBV5-6	TRBJ2-1	TRBD2	CASSQLGTRREEQFF
TRBV30	TRBJ2-3	TRBD2	CAWSVGSGSADTQYF
TRBV28	TRBJ2-3	TRBD2	CASSNPGLATDTQYF
TRBV11-2	TRBJ2-1	TRBD1	CVSSSTGGSYNEQFF
TRBV30	TRBJ1-1	.	CALEGMNIEAFF
TRBV9	TRBJ2-1	TRBD2	CASSVATSGRDEQFF
TRBV4-1	TRBJ2-1	.	CASSQDSRETYNEQFF
TRBV27	TRBJ2-2	TRBD2	CASSPKRAGGYTGELFF
TRBV19	TRBJ1-2	TRBD1	CASSGTGTLANYGYTF
TRBV28	TRBJ1-1	TRBD1	CASSRGTGRITEAFF
TRBV12-3/TRBV12-4	TRBJ1-6	.	CASSNRNSPLHF
TRBV14	TRBJ2-1	TRBD2	CASSQLLANFNEQFF
TRBV18	TRBJ2-2	TRBD2	CASSSQGVERGSGELFF
TRBV30	TRBJ1-1	.	CAWSVPGLNTEAFF
TRBV5-1	TRBJ1-1	TRBD1	CASSVGQGNTEAFF
TRBV11-3	TRBJ2-1	TRBD2	CASSLSRGDLLGSYNEQFF
TRBV27	TRBJ2-1	.	CASSFEGDPFYNEQFF
TRBV4-3	TRBJ1-1	TRBD1	CASSTNTGGEWNTEAFF
TRBV2	TRBJ2-3	TRBD2	CASIRLAGTSTDTQYF
TRBV7-3	TRBJ1-5	.	CASSLSGDQPQHF